The sequence of this TCR beta chain was determined in a study of early T cells in non-severe SARS-CoV-2 infection. Study-level information: Sequenced material consisted of bulk RNA (from unsorted whole blood), and chains were unpaired. Findings of the study overall: The VDJdb matching leaned toward anti-spike CD8 responses and overlooked private and CD4 specificities.

Germline CDR1 reads MNHEY; CDR2 reads SMNVEV (reference sequence). The V gene end was trimmed by 6 bases and the J gene end by 2 bases; junction bases not matched to a gene: 5. The CDR3 has 14 residues. Attached unique molecular identifiers marked individual cDNA molecules. MiXCR was run by TCRdb on the 5' RACE reads, yielding one entry per CDR3 protein. This table has some 64,000 distinct CDR3 sequences, approximately 8.8% appearing once. This clonotype has at least ten counts. Its antigen is not known. V and J are TRBV27 and TRBJ2-3; TRBD1 agrees at 7 bases. The source material was whole blood, sampled at baseline. This TCR was sampled from an adult who was a healthcare worker with PCR-confirmed SARS-CoV-2 infection or an uninfected control (not recorded which). This CDR3 reads CASSHRGPTDTQYF. The CDR3 DNA reads as TGTGCCAGCAGCCACAGGGGACCCACAGATACGCAGTATTTT.